Presented here are 4 T cell receptor beta chains from one specimen sequenced in a study of cytotoxic CD8 clonotypes in ibrutinib-treated CLL (dated by TCRdb to about 2021). Library preparation employed the immunoSEQ multiplex PCR assay. TCRdb re-hosts the immuneACCESS table, in-frame sequences only. Its copies lack some clones; in the studies checked, an unresolved V gene accounts for under half of them, and the cause for the rest is not known. This sample holds roughly 190,000 clones; about 72% were observed only once. 13% of the sample belongs to the ten largest clones. The time point label, as the study defines it: approximately 2 years on ibrutinib. The sequenced sample was PBMCs, obtained after 24 months of ibrutinib treatment. The receptors come from a human donor with chronic lymphocytic leukemia.

The gene calls are TRBV7-9 and TRBJ2-1; the match to TRBD2 covers 10 bases. CDR1 and CDR2 (germline): SEHNR, FQNEAQ (reference sequence). The CDR3 contains 16 residues. V was pared by 2 bases and J by 3 bases, with 4 bases of the junction left unmatched. This chain's CDR3 is CASSLPLAGDYNEQFF. The CDR3 DNA reads as TGTGCCAGCAGCTTACCCCTAGCGGGGGACTACAATGAGCAGTTCTTC.

The gene calls are TRBV12-5 and TRBJ2-2; no clear D gene. The CDR3 consists of 12 residues. CDR1 and CDR2 (germline): LGHNT, FRNRAP. Deletions cut 2 bases from V and 6 bases from J, with 4 bases between. The CDR3 region is CASGLNSGELFF. The CDR3 DNA reads as TGTGCTAGTGGTTTGAATTCCGGGGAGCTGTTTTTT. Supplemented by reference TRBV12-5 and TRBJ2-2, the full variable domain reads DARVTQTPRHKVTEMGQEVTMRCQPILGHNTVFWYRQTMMQGLELLAYFRNRAPLDDSGMPKDRFSAEMPDATLATLKIQPSEPRDSAVYFCASGLNSGELFFGEGSRLTVL.

The chain employs TRBV5-1 and TRBJ1-4; D uncertain. V dropped 6 bases and J dropped 0 bases, with 12 bases sitting between them. This CDR3 comprises 15 residues. Germline CDR1 SGHRS, CDR2 YFSETQ. CDR3 residues: CASNPRGSTNEKLFF. CDR3 nucleotide sequence: TGCGCCAGCAACCCGCGGGGTTCAACTAATGAAAAACTGTTTTTT.

This CDR3 is CASSLLPVETQYF. In nucleotides, the CDR3 is TGTGCCAGCAGCTTACTCCCTGTAGAGACCCAGTACTTC. The chain uses TRBV5-4 and TRBJ2-5; D is uncertain. Trimming shortened V by 2 bases and J by 4 bases, and 9 bases separated the two germline ends. CDR3 length: 13 residues. CDR1 is SGHNT, CDR2 YYREEE, per germline (reference sequence).